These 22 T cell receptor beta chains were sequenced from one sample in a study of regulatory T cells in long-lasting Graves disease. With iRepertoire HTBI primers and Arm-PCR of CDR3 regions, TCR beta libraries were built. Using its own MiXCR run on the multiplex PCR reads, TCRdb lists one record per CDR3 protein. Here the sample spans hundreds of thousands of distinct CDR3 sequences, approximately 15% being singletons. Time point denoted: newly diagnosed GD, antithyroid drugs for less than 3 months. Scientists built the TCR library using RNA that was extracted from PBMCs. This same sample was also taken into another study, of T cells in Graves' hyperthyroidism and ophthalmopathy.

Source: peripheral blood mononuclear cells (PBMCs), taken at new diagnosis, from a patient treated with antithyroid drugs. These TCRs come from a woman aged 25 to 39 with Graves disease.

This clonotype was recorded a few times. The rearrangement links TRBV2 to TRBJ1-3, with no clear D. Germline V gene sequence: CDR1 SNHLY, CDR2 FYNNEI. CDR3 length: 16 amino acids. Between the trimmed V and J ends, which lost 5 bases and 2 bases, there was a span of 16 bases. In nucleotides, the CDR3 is TGTGCCAGCAGTAACCGGGCCCTTATCGCTGGAAACACCATATATTTT. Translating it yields CASSNRALIAGNTIYF.

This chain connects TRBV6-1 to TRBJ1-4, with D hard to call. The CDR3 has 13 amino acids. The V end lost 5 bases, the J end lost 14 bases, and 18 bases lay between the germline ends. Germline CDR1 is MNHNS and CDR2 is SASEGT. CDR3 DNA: TGTGCCAGCAGTAGCGTTAGTAGCAGAGGGCTGTTTTTT. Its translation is CASSSVSSRGLFF.

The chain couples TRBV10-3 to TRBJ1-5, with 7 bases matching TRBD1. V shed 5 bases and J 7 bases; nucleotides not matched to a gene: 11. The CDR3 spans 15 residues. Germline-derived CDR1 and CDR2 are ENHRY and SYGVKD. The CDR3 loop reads CAISLQTGKDQPQHF. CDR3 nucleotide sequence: TGTGCCATCAGTCTCCAGACAGGGAAAGACCAGCCCCAGCATTTT.

The CDR3 loop reads CASSEQGRGYEQYF. In DNA, the CDR3 is TGTGCCAGCAGTGAACAGGGGCGGGGGTACGAGCAGTACTTC. The chain joins TRBV6-1 to TRBJ2-7; D is possibly TRBD2 (7 bases). Germline V gene data show CDR1 as MNHNS and CDR2 as SASEGT. The CDR3 has 14 amino acids. Trimming removed 2 bases at V and 4 bases at J, with 12 bases between.

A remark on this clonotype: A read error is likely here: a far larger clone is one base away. The CDR3 protein is CASTQGRQASYEQFF. CDR3 nucleotide sequence: TGTGCCAGCACCCAGGGGAGACAGGCATCCTACGAGCAGTTCTTC. The chain couples TRBV2 to TRBJ2-1; weak D call: TRBD1 (6 bases). Germline V gene data show CDR1 as SNHLY and CDR2 as FYNNEI. This CDR3 comprises 15 residues. Trimming removed 7 bases at V and 10 bases at J, with 23 bases between.

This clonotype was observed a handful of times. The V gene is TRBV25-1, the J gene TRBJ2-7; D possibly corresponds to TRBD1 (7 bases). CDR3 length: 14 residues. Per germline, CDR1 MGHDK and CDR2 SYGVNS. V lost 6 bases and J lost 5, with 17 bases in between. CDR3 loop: CASSQTGRKDEQYF. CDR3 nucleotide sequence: TGTGCCAGCAGCCAGACAGGGAGGAAGGACGAGCAGTACTTC.

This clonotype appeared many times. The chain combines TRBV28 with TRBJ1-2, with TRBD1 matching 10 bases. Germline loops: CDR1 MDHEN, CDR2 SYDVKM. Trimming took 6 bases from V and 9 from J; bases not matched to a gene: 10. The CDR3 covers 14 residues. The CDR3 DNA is TGTGCCAGCAGAGCCGCCGGGACAGGGGTCAGCTACACCTTC. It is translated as CASRAAGTGVSYTF.

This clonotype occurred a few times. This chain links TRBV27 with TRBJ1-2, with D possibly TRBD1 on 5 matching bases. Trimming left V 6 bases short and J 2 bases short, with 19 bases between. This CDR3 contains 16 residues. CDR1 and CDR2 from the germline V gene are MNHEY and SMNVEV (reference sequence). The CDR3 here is CASSETTPGGNYGYTF. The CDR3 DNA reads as TGTGCCAGCAGCGAGACAACCCCGGGGGGGAACTATGGCTACACCTTC.

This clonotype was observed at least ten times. CDR3 bases: TGTGCCAGCAGTCCGCAGGGGTTGGGTACTGAAGCTTTCTTT. Translating it yields CASSPQGLGTEAFF. This rearrangement joins TRBV12-3 or TRBV12-4 to TRBJ1-1; maybe TRBD1 (6 bases). V shed 5 bases and J shed 5 bases, with 15 bases lying between them. This CDR3 comprises 14 residues.

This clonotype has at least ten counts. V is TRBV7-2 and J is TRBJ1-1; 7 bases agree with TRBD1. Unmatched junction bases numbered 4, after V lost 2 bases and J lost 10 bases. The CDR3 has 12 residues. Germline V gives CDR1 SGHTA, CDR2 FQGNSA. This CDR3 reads CASSLRGQRAFF. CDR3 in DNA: TGTGCCAGCAGCTTAAGGGGGCAACGAGCTTTCTTT.

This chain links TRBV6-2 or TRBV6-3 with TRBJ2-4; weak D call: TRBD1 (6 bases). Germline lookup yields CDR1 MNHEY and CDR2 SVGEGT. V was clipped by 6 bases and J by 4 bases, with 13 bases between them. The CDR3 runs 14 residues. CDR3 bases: TGTGCCAGCAGAGCCAGGGGATCAAAAAACATTCAGTACTTC. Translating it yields CASRARGSKNIQYF.

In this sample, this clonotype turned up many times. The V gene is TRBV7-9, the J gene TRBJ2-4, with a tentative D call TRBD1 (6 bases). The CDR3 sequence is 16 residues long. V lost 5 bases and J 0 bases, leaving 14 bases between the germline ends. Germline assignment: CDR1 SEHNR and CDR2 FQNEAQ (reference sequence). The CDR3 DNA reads TGTGCCAGCAGCCTACAGGGCCTGGGAGCCAAAAACATTCAGTACTTC. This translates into CASSLQGLGAKNIQYF. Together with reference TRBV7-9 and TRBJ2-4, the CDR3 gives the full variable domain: DTGVSQNPRHKITKRGQNVTFRCDPISEHNRLYWYRQTLGQGPEFLTYFQNEAQLEKSRLLSDRFSAERPKGSFSTLEIQRTEQGDSAMYLCASSLQGLGAKNIQYFGAGTRLSVL.

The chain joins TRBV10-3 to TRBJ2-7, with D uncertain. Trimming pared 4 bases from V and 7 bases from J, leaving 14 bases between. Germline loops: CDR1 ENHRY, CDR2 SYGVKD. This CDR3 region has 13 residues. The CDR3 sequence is CAISGAGQGEQYF. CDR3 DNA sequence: TGTGCCATCAGTGGGGCCGGCCAAGGAGAGCAGTACTTC.

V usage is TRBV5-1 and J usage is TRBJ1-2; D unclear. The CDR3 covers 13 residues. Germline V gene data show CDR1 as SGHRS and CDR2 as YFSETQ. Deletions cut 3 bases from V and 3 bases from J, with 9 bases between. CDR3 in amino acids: CASSSQADYGYTF. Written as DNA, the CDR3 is TGCGCCAGCAGCTCGCAGGCTGACTATGGCTACACCTTC.

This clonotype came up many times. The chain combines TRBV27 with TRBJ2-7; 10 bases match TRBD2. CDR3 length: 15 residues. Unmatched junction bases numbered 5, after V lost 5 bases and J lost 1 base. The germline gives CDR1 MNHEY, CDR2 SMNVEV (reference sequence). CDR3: CASSILGLASYEQYF. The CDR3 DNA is TGTGCCAGCAGTATATTGGGACTAGCGTCCTACGAGCAGTACTTC.

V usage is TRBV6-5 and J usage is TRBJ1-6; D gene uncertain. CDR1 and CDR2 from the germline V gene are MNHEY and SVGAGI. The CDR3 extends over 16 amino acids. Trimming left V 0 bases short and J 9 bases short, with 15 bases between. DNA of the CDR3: TGTGCCAGCAGTTACTCGAACCGTGGCCGGAGTTCACCCCTCCACTTT. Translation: CASSYSNRGRSSPLHF.

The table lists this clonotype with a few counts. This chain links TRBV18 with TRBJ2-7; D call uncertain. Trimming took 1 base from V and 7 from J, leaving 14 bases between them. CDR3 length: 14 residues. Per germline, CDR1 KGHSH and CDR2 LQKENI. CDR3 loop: CASSPQAGLGEQYF. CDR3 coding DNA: TGTGCCAGCTCACCACAGGCCGGGTTGGGGGAGCAGTACTTC. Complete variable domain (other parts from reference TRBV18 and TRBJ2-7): NAGVMQNPRHLVRRRGQEARLRCSPMKGHSHVYWYRQLPEEGLKFMVYLQKENIIDESGMPKERFSAEFPKEGPSILRIQQVVRGDSAAYFCASSPQAGLGEQYFGPGTRLTVT.

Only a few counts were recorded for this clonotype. As DNA, the CDR3 is TGCAGTGCTAGGGGACAGGGGGCCTCCTATAATTCACCCCTCCACTTT. It translates to CSARGQGASYNSPLHF. This chain links TRBV20-1 with TRBJ1-6; 12 nucleotides align to TRBD1. With 3 bases clipped from V and 0 bases from J, the junction kept 0 bases outside the gene matches. In germline, CDR1 is DFQATT, CDR2 SNEGSKA (reference sequence). The CDR3 loop spans 16 amino acids.

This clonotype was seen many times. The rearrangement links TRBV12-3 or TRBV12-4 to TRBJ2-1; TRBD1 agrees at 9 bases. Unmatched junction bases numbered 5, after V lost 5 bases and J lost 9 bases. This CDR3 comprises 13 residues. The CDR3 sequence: CASSPGTGSEQFF. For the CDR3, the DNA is TGTGCCAGCAGTCCCGGGACAGGGTCTGAGCAGTTCTTC.

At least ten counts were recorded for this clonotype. This CDR3 is CASRAPNQPQHF. The CDR3 bases are TGTGCCAGCCGAGCGCCGAATCAGCCCCAGCATTTT. V usage is TRBV2 and J usage is TRBJ1-5; D remains ambiguous. The V and J ends lost 8 bases and 4 bases respectively, with 9 bases between them. Germline CDR1 reads SNHLY; CDR2 reads FYNNEI. The CDR3 has 12 amino acids.

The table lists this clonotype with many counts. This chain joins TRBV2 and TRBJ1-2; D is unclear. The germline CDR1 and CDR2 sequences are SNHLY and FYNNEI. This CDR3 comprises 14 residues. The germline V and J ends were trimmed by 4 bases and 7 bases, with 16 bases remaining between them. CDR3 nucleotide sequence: TGTGCCAGCAGTGCGAGAAGACTGTGGGGTGGCTACACCTTC. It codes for CASSARRLWGGYTF.

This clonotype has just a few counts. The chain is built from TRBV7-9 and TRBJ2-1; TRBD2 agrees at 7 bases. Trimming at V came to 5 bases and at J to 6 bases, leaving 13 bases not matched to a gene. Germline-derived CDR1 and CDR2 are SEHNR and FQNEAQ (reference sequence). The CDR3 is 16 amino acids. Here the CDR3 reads CASSLSAGVLSNEQFF. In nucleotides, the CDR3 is TGTGCCAGCAGCCTGTCGGCGGGAGTTCTAAGCAATGAGCAGTTCTTC.